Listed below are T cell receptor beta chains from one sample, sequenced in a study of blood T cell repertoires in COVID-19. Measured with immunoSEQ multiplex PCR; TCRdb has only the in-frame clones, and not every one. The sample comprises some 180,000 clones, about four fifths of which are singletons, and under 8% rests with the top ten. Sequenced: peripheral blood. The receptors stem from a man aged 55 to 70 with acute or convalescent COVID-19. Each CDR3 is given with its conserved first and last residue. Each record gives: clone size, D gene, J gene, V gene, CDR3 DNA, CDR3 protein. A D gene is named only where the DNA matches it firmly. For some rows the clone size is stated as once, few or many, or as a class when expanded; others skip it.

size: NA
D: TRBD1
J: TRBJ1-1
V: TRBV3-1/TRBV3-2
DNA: TGTGCCAGCAGCCAAGCCTCGGGACAGGGGATAAAAGCTTTCTTT
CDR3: CASSQASGQGIKAFF

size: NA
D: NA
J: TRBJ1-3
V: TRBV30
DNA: TGTGCCTGGGGAGCTAGCCGGGTGAGCTCTGGAAACACCATATATTTT
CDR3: CAWGASRVSSGNTIYF

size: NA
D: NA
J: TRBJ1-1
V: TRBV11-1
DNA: TGTGCCAGCAGCTCCAGTACTGAAGCTTTCTTT
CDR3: CASSSSTEAFF

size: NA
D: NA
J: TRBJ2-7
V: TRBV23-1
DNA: TGCGCCAGCAGTCCGGGACAACTACCCTACGAGCAGTACTTC
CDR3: CASSPGQLPYEQYF

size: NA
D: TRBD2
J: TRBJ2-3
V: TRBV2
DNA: TGTGCCAGCAGTTTAGCGGGAGGAAGTATAGGTAGAGATACGCAGTATTTT
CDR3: CASSLAGGSIGRDTQYF

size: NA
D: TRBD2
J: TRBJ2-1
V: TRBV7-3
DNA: TGTGCCAGCAGCCTACGACTAGCGGGAGCAGGGAATGAGCAGTTCTTC
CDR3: CASSLRLAGAGNEQFF

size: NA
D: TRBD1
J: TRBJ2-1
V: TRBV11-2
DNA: TGTGCCAGCAGCTGGACAGGGGACAATGAGCAGTTCTTC
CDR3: CASSWTGDNEQFF

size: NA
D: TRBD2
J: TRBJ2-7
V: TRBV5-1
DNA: TGCGCCAGCAGCTTTCAAGCGGGAGCCTTATACGAGCAGTACTTC
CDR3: CASSFQAGALYEQYF

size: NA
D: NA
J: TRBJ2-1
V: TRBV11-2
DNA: TGTGCCAGCAGCAACACAGTAGCGGATAGCTCCTACAATGAGCAGTTCTTC
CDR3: CASSNTVADSSYNEQFF

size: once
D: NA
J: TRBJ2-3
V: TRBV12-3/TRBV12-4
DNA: TGTGCCAGCAGTACAAAGTGGACAGATACGCAGTATTTT
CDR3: CASSTKWTDTQYF

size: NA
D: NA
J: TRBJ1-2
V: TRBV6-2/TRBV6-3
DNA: TGTGCCAGCAGTGGCAGGGCCTCCTATGGCTACACCTTC
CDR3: CASSGRASYGYTF

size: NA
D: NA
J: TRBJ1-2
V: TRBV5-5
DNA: TGTGCCAGCAGCTTGGAGGTGACAATCTATGGCTACACCTTC
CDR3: CASSLEVTIYGYTF

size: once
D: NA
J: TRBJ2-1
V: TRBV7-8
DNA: TGTGCCAGCAGCTTCCCAGCGAGCAATGAGCAGTTCTTC
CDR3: CASSFPASNEQFF

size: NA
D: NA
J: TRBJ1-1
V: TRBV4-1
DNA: TGCGCCAGCAGCCAAGCTCGGGGGGAGAACCTGAAAGCTTTCTTT
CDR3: CASSQARGENLKAFF

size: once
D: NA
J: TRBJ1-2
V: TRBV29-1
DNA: TGCAGCGTGACGTCGACAACTAACTATGGCTACACCTTC
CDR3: CSVTSTTNYGYTF

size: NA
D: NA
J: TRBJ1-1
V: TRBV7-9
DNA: TGTGCCAGCAGCTTCGGCGGGAACACTGAAGCTTTCTTT
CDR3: CASSFGGNTEAFF

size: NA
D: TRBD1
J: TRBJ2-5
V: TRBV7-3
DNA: TGTGCCAGCAGCTTAACAGGACAGGGGGCGAGAGAGACCCAGTACTTC
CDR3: CASSLTGQGARETQYF

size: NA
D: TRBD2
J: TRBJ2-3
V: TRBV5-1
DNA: TGCGCCAGCAGCTTGGTTGGTCTAGCGGGAGGTCCAGATACGCAGTATTTT
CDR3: CASSLVGLAGGPDTQYF

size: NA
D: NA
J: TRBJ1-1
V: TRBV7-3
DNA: TGTGCCAGCAGCCCAGGGTCCCCGGGCGACGCTGAAGCTTTCTTT
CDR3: CASSPGSPGDAEAFF

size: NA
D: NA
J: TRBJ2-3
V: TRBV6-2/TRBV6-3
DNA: TGTGCCAGCAGTTACCTGAGAGGAGGCATAGATACGCAGTATTTT
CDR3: CASSYLRGGIDTQYF

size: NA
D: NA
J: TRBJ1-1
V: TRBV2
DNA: TGTGCCAGCAGTACAAACCCCACGTCAATGTACACTGAAGCTTTCTTT
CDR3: CASSTNPTSMYTEAFF

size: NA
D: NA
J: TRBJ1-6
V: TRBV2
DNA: TGTGCCAGCAGTGTGACAGTTAATTCACCCCTCCACTTT
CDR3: CASSVTVNSPLHF

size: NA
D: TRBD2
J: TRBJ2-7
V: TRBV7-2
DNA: TGTGCCAGCAGCTTAGAGTCTAGCGGGGGGGGTCGGGAGCAGTACTTC
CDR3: CASSLESSGGGREQYF

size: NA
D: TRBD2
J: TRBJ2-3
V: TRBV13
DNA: TGTGCCAGCAGCTCGGGACTAGCGGGATACTCTAGCACAGATACGCAGTATTTT
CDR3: CASSSGLAGYSSTDTQYF

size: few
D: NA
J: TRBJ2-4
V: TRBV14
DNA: TGTGCCAGCAGCCGAGACAGTCTAGCCAAAAACATTCAGTACTTC
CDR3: CASSRDSLAKNIQYF

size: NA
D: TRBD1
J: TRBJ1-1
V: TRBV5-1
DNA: TGCGCCAGCAGCCGGACCGGGACAGCTAACACTGAAGCTTTCTTT
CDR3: CASSRTGTANTEAFF

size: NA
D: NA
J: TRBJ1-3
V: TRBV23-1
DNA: TGCGCCAGCAGTCAGTATAACAGGGGAAACACCATATATTTT
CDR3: CASSQYNRGNTIYF

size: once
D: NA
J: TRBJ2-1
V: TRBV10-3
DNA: TGTGCCATCAGTGAAGGACAACCGTCCAATGAGCAGTTCTTC
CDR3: CAISEGQPSNEQFF

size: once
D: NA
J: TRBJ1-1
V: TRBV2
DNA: TGTGCCAGCAGTGAGATAGGAGGGGGGGACACTGAAGCTTTCTTT
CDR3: CASSEIGGGDTEAFF

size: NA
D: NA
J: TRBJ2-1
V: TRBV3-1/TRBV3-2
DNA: TGTGCCACAACCCTCTGGGGGCAGGGGAATGAGCAGTTCTTC
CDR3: CATTLWGQGNEQFF

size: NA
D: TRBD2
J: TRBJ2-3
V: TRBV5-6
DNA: TGTGCCAGCAGCTTGCTGGGGGGGAGCACAGATACGCAGTATTTT
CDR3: CASSLLGGSTDTQYF

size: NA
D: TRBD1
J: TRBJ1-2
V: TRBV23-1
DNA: TGCGCCAGCAGTCAAGAGGACAGGTCGAATGGCTACACCTTC
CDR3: CASSQEDRSNGYTF

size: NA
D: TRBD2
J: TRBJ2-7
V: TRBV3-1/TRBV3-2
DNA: TGTGCCAGCAGCCAAGGCCCTAGCGGGGGGGCCTACGAGCAGTACTTC
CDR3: CASSQGPSGGAYEQYF

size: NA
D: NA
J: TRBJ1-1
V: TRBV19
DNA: TGTGCCAGTAGTACTTTTGGGGGGTACGCTGAAGCTTTCTTT
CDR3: CASSTFGGYAEAFF

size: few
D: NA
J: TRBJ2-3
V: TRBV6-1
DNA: TGTGCCAGCAGTGAACTAACAGATACGCAGTATTTT
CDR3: CASSELTDTQYF

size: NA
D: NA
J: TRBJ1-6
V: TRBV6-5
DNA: TGTGCCAGCAGTTATTCGACAGTGCCTAATTCACCCCTCCACTTT
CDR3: CASSYSTVPNSPLHF

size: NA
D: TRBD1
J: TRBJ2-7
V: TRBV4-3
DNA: TGCGCCAGCAGCCAAGGATTCGGACAGGGGGCCTACGAGCAGTACTTC
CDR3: CASSQGFGQGAYEQYF

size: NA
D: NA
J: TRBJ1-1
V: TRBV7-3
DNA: TGTGCCAGCAGCTCCGGGGGGCGGCGAGATACTGAAGCTTTCTTT
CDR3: CASSSGGRRDTEAFF

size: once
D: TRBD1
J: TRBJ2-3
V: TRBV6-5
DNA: TGTGCCAGCAGTCAGGGGGCTGGGACAGATACGCAGTATTTT
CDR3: CASSQGAGTDTQYF

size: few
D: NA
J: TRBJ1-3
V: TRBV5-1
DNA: TGCGCCAGCAGCCAGAAGCTCGGGGATGGAAACACCATATATTTT
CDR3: CASSQKLGDGNTIYF

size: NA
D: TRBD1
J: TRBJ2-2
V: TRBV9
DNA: TGTGCCAGCAGCGTAGGAACGAGACAGGGGAGCACCGGGGAGCTGTTTTTT
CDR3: CASSVGTRQGSTGELFF

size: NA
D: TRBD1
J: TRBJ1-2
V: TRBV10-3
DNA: TGTGCCATCAGTGCGGAGGGGGCATGGGGCTACACCTTC
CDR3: CAISAEGAWGYTF

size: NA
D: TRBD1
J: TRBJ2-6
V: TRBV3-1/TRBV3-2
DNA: TGTGCCAGCAGCCAAAGGGACAGGGCCCCTGGGGCCAACGTCCTGACTTTC
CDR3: CASSQRDRAPGANVLTF

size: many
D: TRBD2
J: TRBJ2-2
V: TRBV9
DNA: TGTGCCAGCAGCGTCCTAGCGGGGAACACCGGGGAGCTGTTTTTT
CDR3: CASSVLAGNTGELFF

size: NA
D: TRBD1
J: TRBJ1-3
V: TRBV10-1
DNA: TGCGCCAGCAGTGTCTATACAGGGGACTCTGGAAACACCATATATTTT
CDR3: CASSVYTGDSGNTIYF

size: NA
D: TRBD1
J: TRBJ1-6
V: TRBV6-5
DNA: TGTGCCAGCACCACGGGGCAGGGGGCCATTTCACCCCTCCACTTT
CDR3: CASTTGQGAISPLHF

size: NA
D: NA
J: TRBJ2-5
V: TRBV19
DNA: TGTGCCAGTAGTTCCGGAGAGACCCAGTACTTC
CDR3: CASSSGETQYF

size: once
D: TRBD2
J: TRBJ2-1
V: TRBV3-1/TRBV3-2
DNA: TGTGCCAGCAGCCCCCAAACTAGCGGGAGTTTTGGAAATGAGCAGTTCTTC
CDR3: CASSPQTSGSFGNEQFF

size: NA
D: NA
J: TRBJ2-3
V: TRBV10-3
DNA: TGTGCCATCAGTGAAAGGGGAATTCTCACAGATACGCAGTATTTT
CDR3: CAISERGILTDTQYF

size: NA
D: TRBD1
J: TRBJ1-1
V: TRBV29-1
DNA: TGCAGCGTTGAATCTACAGGGGGAAAGGCTGAAGCTTTCTTT
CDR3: CSVESTGGKAEAFF

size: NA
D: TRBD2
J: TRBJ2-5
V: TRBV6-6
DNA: TGTGCCAGCAGTTACACCGGGACTAGCGGGCAAGAGACCCAGTACTTC
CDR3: CASSYTGTSGQETQYF